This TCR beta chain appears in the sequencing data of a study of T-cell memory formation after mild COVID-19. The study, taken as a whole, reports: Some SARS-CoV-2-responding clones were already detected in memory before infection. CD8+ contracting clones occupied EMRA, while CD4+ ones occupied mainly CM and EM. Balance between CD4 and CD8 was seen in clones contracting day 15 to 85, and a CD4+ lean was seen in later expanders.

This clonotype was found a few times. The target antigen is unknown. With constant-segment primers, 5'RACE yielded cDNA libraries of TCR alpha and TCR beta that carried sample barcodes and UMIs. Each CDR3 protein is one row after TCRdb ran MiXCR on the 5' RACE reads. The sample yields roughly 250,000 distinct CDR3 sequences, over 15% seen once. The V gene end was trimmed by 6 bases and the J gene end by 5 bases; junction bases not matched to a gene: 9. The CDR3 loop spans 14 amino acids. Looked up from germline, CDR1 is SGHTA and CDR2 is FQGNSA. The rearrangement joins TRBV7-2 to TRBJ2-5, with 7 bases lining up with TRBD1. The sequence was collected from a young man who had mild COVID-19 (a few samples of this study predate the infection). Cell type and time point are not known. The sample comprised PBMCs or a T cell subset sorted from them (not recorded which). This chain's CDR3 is CASRQGGAAETQYF. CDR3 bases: TGTGCCAGCAGACAAGGGGGCGCGGCTGAGACCCAGTACTTC.